This TCR beta chain was captured in a study of cytomegalovirus exposure and HLA in healthy donors. General study findings and limits: There were 160 or so TCR beta chains listed as cytomegalovirus-associated.

The PCR contained 60 Vbeta and 13 Jbeta primers. Libraries were prepared by immunoSEQ multiplex PCR; TCRdb keeps only in-frame clonotypes and omits some of them. Altogether 150,000 to 200,000 clones are present, 75% to 85% being singletons, with the ten largest covering approximately 2.1%. V lost 4 bases and J lost 5; bases outside the gene matches: 7. This CDR3 is built from 15 residues. Germline CDR1 and CDR2: ENHRY and SYGVKD. On this clone itself: The antigen is not known.

The material sequenced was PBMCs. The receptor was derived from a woman in her fifties or sixties in good health and CMV-seronegative. This chain joins TRBV10-3 and TRBJ2-5; 10 bases align to TRBD2. As DNA, the CDR3 is TGTGCCATCAGTGGAGGAGCGGGAGGGCCGGAGACCCAGTACTTC. Encoded protein: CAISGGAGGPETQYF.